The 21 T cell receptor beta chains given below trace back to one sample, sequenced in a study of cytomegalovirus exposure and HLA in healthy donors. Assay: immunoSEQ multiplex PCR; the TCRdb copy retains only in-frame clones and omits some. The sample contains roughly 300,000 clones, roughly 90% of which appear only once. The sequenced sample was PBMCs. Receptor source: a woman aged 25-40 years in good health and CMV-seropositive.

This chain links TRBV7-2 with TRBJ1-4, with 9 bases that match TRBD1. After removal of 1 base from V and 8 bases from J, the junction contained 5 bases not matched to a gene. Germline lookup yields CDR1 SGHTA and CDR2 FQGNSA. The CDR3 has 15 residues. For the CDR3, the DNA is TGTGCCAGCAGCTTAGGACAGGGGGTAGGAGAAAAACTGTTTTTT. Its protein is CASSLGQGVGEKLFF.

The V and J genes are TRBV6-5 and TRBJ1-3, with 8 bases matching TRBD1. The CDR3 covers 14 residues. CDR1 and CDR2 from the germline V gene are MNHEY and SVGAGI. V lost 6 bases, J lost 6 bases, and 7 bases stayed unmatched. In DNA form, the CDR3 reads TGTGCCAGCAGCCGACAGGGGAGAGAAAACACCATATATTTT. This codes for CASSRQGRENTIYF.

The chain has TRBV6-5 and TRBJ2-1, with TRBD2 identical over 12 bases. CDR3 size: 15 residues. J was trimmed by 2 bases and V by 6 bases; bases with no gene match: 2. The germline CDR1 and CDR2 sequences are MNHEY and SVGAGI. The CDR3 DNA sequence: TGTGCCAGCAGCCTAGCGGGAGGGCCCTACAATGAGCAGTTCTTC. The encoded protein is CASSLAGGPYNEQFF.

This chain connects TRBV6-5 to TRBJ2-7, with D perhaps matching TRBD2 (6 bases). V lost 0 bases and J 1 base, leaving 13 bases between the germline ends. The CDR3 spans 16 residues. Germline CDR1 and CDR2: MNHEY and SVGAGI. CDR3 sequence reads: CASSYSTASVSYEQYF. The CDR3 coding sequence is TGTGCCAGCAGTTACTCAACGGCTAGCGTGTCCTACGAGCAGTACTTC.

V usage is TRBV4-2 and J usage is TRBJ1-1, with D uncertain. This CDR3 has 16 amino acids. Trimming removed 2 bases from V and 1 base from J, with 14 bases in between. Germline CDR1 is LGHNA and CDR2 is YNFKEQ. The CDR3 protein is CASSQHKDQQNTEAFF. The CDR3 nucleotides are TGTGCCAGCAGCCAACATAAAGACCAACAGAACACTGAAGCTTTCTTT.

V gene TRBV10-3 combines with J gene TRBJ2-2; D uncertain. The V gene lost 4 bases and the J gene lost 2 bases, with 5 bases spanning the gap. CDR1 and CDR2 from the germline V gene are ENHRY and SYGVKD. This CDR3 has 13 amino acids. The CDR3 nucleotides are TGTGCCATCAGTGGGGAAAACACCGGGGAGCTGTTTTTT. This encodes CAISGENTGELFF.

This clone has only one observation. This sequence joins TRBV10-3 and TRBJ2-7, with D tentatively TRBD2 (6 bases). The CDR3 consists of 13 residues. Trimming removed 2 bases from V and 2 bases from J, with 7 bases in between. The germline gives CDR1 ENHRY, CDR2 SYGVKD. The CDR3 DNA sequence: TGTGCCATCAGTGAGGGAGGGCCCTACGAGCAGTACTTC. It encodes CAISEGGPYEQYF.

The chain is built from TRBV28 and TRBJ2-7; a weak D match, TRBD2 (6 bases). The CDR3 consists of 14 residues. CDR1 and CDR2 (germline): MDHEN, SYDVKM. Trimming took 5 bases from V and 5 from J, leaving 16 bases between them. CDR3 loop: CASSTRDSQNEQYF. CDR3 DNA sequence: TGTGCCAGCAGTACCCGGGACTCCCAGAACGAGCAGTACTTC. The full variable domain, its missing parts supplied by reference TRBV28 and TRBJ2-7, is DVKVTQSSRYLVKRTGEKVFLECVQDMDHENMFWYRQDPGLGLRLIYFSYDVKMKEKGDIPEGYSVSREKKERFSLILESASTNQTSMYLCASSTRDSQNEQYFGPGTRLTVT.

The chain links TRBV5-4 to TRBJ1-1; no clear D gene. V lost 2 bases to trimming and J lost 8 bases, with 10 bases between them. The CDR3 sequence is 12 residues long. The germline CDR1 and CDR2 sequences are SGHNT and YYREEE (reference sequence). As DNA, the CDR3 is TGTGCCAGCAGCTTCAGCCTCGGCGAAGCTTTCTTT. It yields the protein CASSFSLGEAFF.

This clone was counted only a few times. The CDR3 DNA reads TGTGCCATCAGTGAGTCTGACAGGGACGAGCAGTACTTC. This codes for CAISESDRDEQYF. V gene TRBV10-3 combines with J gene TRBJ2-7, with TRBD1 matching over 7 bases. Germline loops: CDR1 ENHRY, CDR2 SYGVKD. The CDR3 runs to 13 residues. The V segment lost 0 bases and the J segment 5 bases; nucleotides outside the gene matches: 1.

The chain links TRBV7-3 to TRBJ2-2, with 13 positions matching TRBD2. The J segment lost 5 bases and the V segment lost 5 bases, leaving 5 bases of the junction unmatched. CDR3 length equals 16 residues. Germline CDR1 is SGHTA and CDR2 is FQGTGA. The CDR3, as DNA: TGTGCCAGCAGCCCGTGGACTAGCGGGGGTACCGGGGAGCTGTTTTTT. Protein sequence: CASSPWTSGGTGELFF.

V gene TRBV5-1 combines with J gene TRBJ2-7; D is perhaps TRBD1 (6 bases). This CDR3 region has 13 residues. The germline V and J ends were trimmed by 5 bases and 0 bases, with 9 bases remaining between them. Germline assignment: CDR1 SGHRS and CDR2 YFSETQ. The CDR3 here is CASRQDSSYEQYF. Here the CDR3 DNA reads TGCGCCAGCAGACAGGACAGCTCCTACGAGCAGTACTTC.

V gene TRBV5-1 combines with J gene TRBJ1-5, with D possibly matching TRBD1 (5 bases). Deletions cut 1 base from V and 5 bases from J, with 13 bases between. CDR1 is SGHRS and CDR2 is YFSETQ in the germline V gene. The CDR3 has 15 amino acids. This chain's CDR3 is CASSLIPGRDQPQHF. The CDR3 DNA is TGCGCCAGCAGCTTGATCCCAGGGAGGGATCAGCCCCAGCATTTT.

This sequence joins TRBV28 and TRBJ2-7; D is unclear. The V and J ends lost 3 bases and 7 bases respectively, with 10 bases between them. The CDR3 consists of 12 residues. Germline V CDR1 and CDR2: MDHEN, SYDVKM. The CDR3 is CASSLGIGEQYF. For the CDR3, the DNA is TGTGCCAGCAGTTTGGGGATTGGGGAGCAGTACTTC.

The V call is TRBV2, the J call TRBJ2-7; 7 bases agree with TRBD1. Germline loops: CDR1 SNHLY, CDR2 FYNNEI. The CDR3 is made up of 13 amino acids. V gave up 10 bases and J gave up 3 bases; unmatched junction bases: 9. The CDR3 region is CATKDRTNYEQYF. The CDR3 DNA sequence: TGTGCCACCAAGGACAGGACCAACTACGAGCAGTACTTC.

The rearrangement joins TRBV7-2 to TRBJ2-7; 8 bases align to TRBD2. The CDR3 consists of 15 residues. Germline values: CDR1 SGHTA, CDR2 FQGNSA. V shed 1 base, J shed 6 bases, and the junction held 8 bases outside the gene matches. CDR3 amino acids: CASSLVPAGAFEQYF. The CDR3 region has the DNA TGTGCCAGCAGCTTAGTCCCAGCGGGAGCTTTCGAGCAGTACTTC.

This clone was counted once. The V gene is TRBV28, the J gene TRBJ1-2, with no clear D. The CDR3 loop spans 14 amino acids. Germline values: CDR1 MDHEN, CDR2 SYDVKM. Between the trimmed V and J ends, which lost 3 bases and 2 bases, there was a span of 10 bases. The CDR3 spells CASSLPKGNYGYTF. The CDR3 DNA is TGTGCCAGCAGTTTGCCCAAAGGAAACTATGGCTACACCTTC.

The V and J genes are TRBV7-3 and TRBJ2-7, with 10 bases aligning to TRBD1. This CDR3 comprises 15 residues. CDR1 is SGHTA, CDR2 FQGTGA, per germline. V lost 5 bases to trimming and J lost 3 bases; unmatched junction nucleotides: 7. CDR3 in DNA: TGTGCCAGCAGCCCCGCGGGGACAGGGGTCTACGAGCAGTACTTC. This translates into CASSPAGTGVYEQYF.

J is TRBJ1-1 and V is TRBV5-1; unclear D gene. V lost 1 base, J lost 0 bases, and 7 bases lay in between. CDR1 and CDR2 from the germline V gene are SGHRS and YFSETQ. The CDR3 covers 14 residues. The CDR3 DNA reads as TGCGCCAGCAGCTTGAGTTCCATGAACACTGAAGCTTTCTTT. Protein: CASSLSSMNTEAFF.

The chain links TRBV30 to TRBJ1-1; a weak D match, TRBD1 (5 bases). Trimming shortened V by 0 bases and J by 4 bases, and 9 bases separated the two germline ends. Germline V gene data show CDR1 as GTSNPN and CDR2 as SVGIG (reference sequence). CDR3 length: 13 amino acids. CDR3 sequence reads: CAWSVAGFTEAFF. CDR3 DNA: TGTGCCTGGAGTGTCGCAGGGTTCACTGAAGCTTTCTTT.

The chain recombines TRBV7-9 with TRBJ2-2; the D gene is possibly TRBD1 (6 bases). V gave up 6 bases and J gave up 5 bases, with 19 bases separating them. In germline, CDR1 is SEHNR, CDR2 FQNEAQ (reference sequence). CDR3 length: 16 amino acids. CDR3 DNA sequence: TGTGCCAGCAGTAACCACAGGGCCGTAATAACCGGGGAGCTGTTTTTT. Amino acids: CASSNHRAVITGELFF.